Following are 32 T cell receptor beta chains from one sample sequenced in a study of blood T cell repertoires in COVID-19 (dated by TCRdb to about 2020). The library was built by means of the immunoSEQ multiplex PCR assay. Here the immuneACCESS table is served through TCRdb, limited to in-frame sequences with V and J called. Missing clones are a known gap in these copies; in checked studies unresolved V genes cover under half, and the rest lacks a known reason. Across this sample there are tens of thousands of clones, with approximately 78% seen only once. The ten largest clones represent 15% of the sample. The sample taken for sequencing was peripheral blood. All receptors derive from a human donor in a cohort sampled during active COVID-19.

This chain links TRBV2 with TRBJ2-7, with 10 positions matching TRBD1. Trimming at V came to 6 bases and at J to 2 bases, leaving 4 bases not matched to a gene. Germline V gene data show CDR1 as SNHLY and CDR2 as FYNNEI. This CDR3 has 14 amino acids. CDR3 nucleotides: TGTGCCAGCAGGGGGACAGGGGAAACCTACGAGCAGTACTTC. It specifies CASRGTGETYEQYF.

The V and J genes are TRBV12-5 and TRBJ1-6; the D gene is possibly TRBD1 (6 bases). Germline V gene lookup returns CDR1 LGHNT and CDR2 FRNRAP. The germline V and J ends were trimmed by 1 base and 6 bases, with 10 bases remaining between them. This CDR3 is built from 15 residues. The CDR3 spells CASGLGQAANSPLHF. The CDR3 bases are TGTGCTAGTGGTTTGGGACAGGCTGCTAATTCACCCCTCCACTTT.

The chain recombines TRBV2 with TRBJ2-1; D might be TRBD2 (6 bases). CDR1 is SNHLY and CDR2 is FYNNEI in the germline V gene. V shed 4 bases and J shed 0 bases, with 10 bases lying between them. This CDR3 is built from 15 residues. CDR3 nucleotides: TGTGCCAGCAGTGGCGGGATCAGCTCCTACAATGAGCAGTTCTTC. Protein product: CASSGGISSYNEQFF.

The chain joins TRBV18 to TRBJ1-2; 7 bases are a match to TRBD1. The CDR3 extends over 15 amino acids. The V and J ends lost 3 bases and 5 bases, in that order; junction bases with no gene match: 9. The V gene's germline CDR1 is KGHSH and CDR2 LQKENI. In nucleotides, the CDR3 is TGTGCCAGCTCACCGATAGGACAGGAAAAATATGGCTACACCTTC. It translates to CASSPIGQEKYGYTF.

The rearrangement uses TRBV6-5 and TRBJ1-3; D may be TRBD1 (6 bases). Germline V gives CDR1 MNHEY, CDR2 SVGAGI. V was cut by 4 bases and J by 2 bases, with 12 bases left in between. This CDR3 has 15 residues. CDR3 loop: CASSFSEGAGNTIYF. CDR3 DNA: TGTGCCAGCAGTTTCAGCGAGGGGGCTGGAAACACCATATATTTT.

This chain uses TRBV24-1 with TRBJ1-1; a possible D gene is TRBD1 (5 bases). V was trimmed by 5 bases and J by 4 bases, leaving 10 bases between them. Germline V gives CDR1 KGHDR, CDR2 SFDVKD. The CDR3 covers 13 residues. The DNA for the CDR3 is TGTGCCACCAGTGCAGGGTCGAGCACTGAAGCTTTCTTT. Amino acid sequence: CATSAGSSTEAFF.

The chain combines TRBV29-1 with TRBJ2-5; TRBD1 aligns across 8 bases. CDR3 length: 15 residues. The V and J ends lost 4 bases and 5 bases, in that order; junction bases with no gene match: 12. Per germline, CDR1 SQVTM and CDR2 ANQGSEA. CDR3 region: CSVAGGQGFSETQYF. The CDR3 nucleotides read TGCAGCGTTGCAGGCGGACAGGGTTTCTCGGAGACCCAGTACTTC.

V gene TRBV30 combines with J gene TRBJ2-7, with D maybe TRBD1 (5 bases). Germline V CDR1 and CDR2: GTSNPN, SVGIG (reference sequence). This CDR3 spans 14 amino acids. The V gene lost 1 base and the J gene lost 0 bases, with 10 bases spanning the gap. CDR3 region: CAWSAKGPSYEQYF. DNA of the CDR3: TGTGCCTGGAGTGCAAAGGGGCCCTCCTACGAGCAGTACTTC.

In its sample, this clone was seen once. The chain links TRBV15 to TRBJ1-5; TRBD1 matches 7 bases. The V segment lost 4 bases and the J segment 5 bases; nucleotides outside the gene matches: 8. Germline V gene sequence: CDR1 LNHNV, CDR2 YYDKDF (reference sequence). This CDR3 region has 15 residues. The CDR3 DNA follows: TGTGCCACCAGCAAGGGGCGTACAGGGGATCAGCCCCAGCATTTT. Protein: CATSKGRTGDQPQHF.

The rearrangement links TRBV7-9 to TRBJ1-4; perhaps TRBD1 as D (5 bases). The CDR3 has 16 amino acids. Germline lookup yields CDR1 SEHNR and CDR2 FQNEAQ (reference sequence). V gave up 2 bases and J gave up 2 bases, with 12 bases separating them. The CDR3 here is CASSLRGEGTNEKLFF. The DNA for the CDR3 is TGTGCCAGCAGCTTAAGAGGGGAGGGCACTAATGAAAAACTGTTTTTT.

V is TRBV4-3 and J is TRBJ2-7; TRBD2 is a possible D gene (6 bases). Germline CDR1 LGHNA, CDR2 YSLEER. The CDR3 contains 16 residues. Trimming pared 4 bases from V and 2 bases from J, leaving 18 bases between. This CDR3 reads CASSPPGRLGTYEQYF. CDR3 coding DNA: TGCGCCAGCAGCCCCCCCGGGAGACTAGGGACCTACGAGCAGTACTTC.

This sequence joins TRBV18 and TRBJ2-1, with TRBD2 matching over 9 bases. V was pared by 6 bases and J by 9 bases, with 12 bases of the junction left unmatched. This CDR3 region has 15 residues. Germline CDR1 reads KGHSH; CDR2 reads LQKENI. CDR3 protein: CASSSLGSGSVEQFF. CDR3 DNA: TGTGCCAGCTCTTCCTTGGGTAGCGGGAGCGTTGAGCAGTTCTTC.

In its sample, this clone was seen once. CDR3 in amino acids: CASSPKQGQQETQYF. The CDR3 region has the DNA TGTGCCAGCTCACCAAAACAGGGCCAGCAAGAGACCCAGTACTTC. The rearrangement joins TRBV18 to TRBJ2-5; possible D gene TRBD1, 6 bases. Trimming pared 2 bases from V and 2 bases from J, leaving 12 bases between. CDR1 and CDR2 from the germline V gene are KGHSH and LQKENI. CDR3 length: 15 residues.

This clone was recorded once. V usage is TRBV21-1 and J usage is TRBJ2-7; no check of the table's D call, TRBD2, against the DNA was made. TRBV21-1 is a listed pseudogene. This CDR3 is 14 amino acids long. CDR3 DNA sequence: TGTGCCAGCAGCGATAGCCTCCTCTCCTACGAGCAGTACTTC. Its translation: CASSDSLLSYEQYF.

The chain has TRBV1 and TRBJ2-1; TRBD2 reflects the table's D call only, with no check against the DNA. TRBV1 is flagged as a pseudogene. The CDR3 is made up of 16 amino acids. DNA of the CDR3: TGCACCAGCAGCCATCAACGACTAGCGGGTCGAAATGAGCAGTTCTTC. This sequence encodes CTSSHQRLAGRNEQFF.

The chain uses TRBV11-3 and TRBJ2-7; TRBD2 aligns across 7 bases. The CDR3 has 15 residues. Germline CDR1 reads SGHNT; CDR2 reads YENEEA. Trimming removed 5 bases from V and 6 bases from J; junction bases left unmatched: 13. In DNA, the CDR3 is TGTGCCAGCAGCCTTCTGGGCGGGAGTGAGTTCGAGCAGTACTTC. It translates to CASSLLGGSEFEQYF.

This clone was seen many times. The CDR3 DNA reads as TGTGCCAGCAGCGGGTGGCCGGGACAGGGGTTGGACACTGAAGCTTTCTTT. Its protein is CASSGWPGQGLDTEAFF. This sequence joins TRBV4-2 and TRBJ1-1; 10 bases are shared with TRBD1. The CDR3 is 17 amino acids. Germline V gives CDR1 LGHNA, CDR2 YNFKEQ. The ends lost 5 bases at V and 3 bases at J; junction bases unmatched: 12.

This clone has only one observation. The chain uses TRBV27 and TRBJ1-2; a weak D match, TRBD1 (5 bases). The CDR3 is made up of 16 amino acids. Trimming left V 3 bases short and J 5 bases short, with 19 bases between. Germline values: CDR1 MNHEY, CDR2 SMNVEV (reference sequence). This chain's CDR3 is CASSFQREEGTYGYTF. For the CDR3, the DNA is TGTGCCAGCAGTTTTCAAAGGGAGGAGGGGACTTATGGCTACACCTTC.

The chain links TRBV7-9 to TRBJ2-6, with D possibly TRBD1 on 5 matching bases. The CDR3 is made up of 15 amino acids. Germline V CDR1 and CDR2: SEHNR, FQNEAQ (reference sequence). Trimming shortened V by 1 base and J by 2 bases, and 6 bases separated the two germline ends. The CDR3 loop reads CASSLVGAGANVLTF. For the CDR3, the DNA is TGTGCCAGCAGCTTAGTAGGGGCTGGGGCCAACGTCCTGACTTTC.

The genes are TRBV23-1 and TRBJ2-1; perhaps TRBD1 as D (5 bases). TRBV23-1 is labeled an ORF, and its function is uncertain. V was pared by 4 bases and J by 2 bases, with 12 bases between. The CDR3 consists of 15 residues. For the CDR3, the DNA is TGCGCCAGCAGTCTGTTAGGGGTGCCCTACAATGAGCAGTTCTTC. This gives the protein CASSLLGVPYNEQFF.

This clone has only one observation. The V and J genes are TRBV7-2 and TRBJ2-7; perhaps TRBD2 as D (7 bases). CDR1 is SGHTA, CDR2 FQGNSA, per germline. V was clipped by 5 bases and J by 5 bases, with 16 bases between them. The CDR3 runs to 14 residues. The CDR3 sequence is CASSPEGGRHEQYF. CDR3 sequence (DNA): TGTGCCAGCAGCCCCGAGGGGGGGAGGCACGAGCAGTACTTC.

For the CDR3, the DNA is TGTGCCAGTAGTTCGGGGGGCCTGAACACTGAAGCTTTCTTT. It encodes CASSSGGLNTEAFF. V and J are TRBV19 and TRBJ1-1; a weak D match, TRBD1 (6 bases). The CDR3 loop spans 14 amino acids. In germline, CDR1 is LNHDA, CDR2 SQIVND (reference sequence). Trimming cost V 5 bases and J 0 bases, with 10 bases left between them. Based on the CDR3 plus reference TRBV19 and TRBJ1-1, the full variable domain is DGGITQSPKYLFRKEGQNVTLSCEQNLNHDAMYWYRQDPGQGLRLIYYSQIVNDFQKGDIAEGYSVSREKKESFPLTVTSAQKNPTAFYLCASSSGGLNTEAFFGQGTRLTVV.

The chain combines TRBV5-6 with TRBJ1-2; TRBD1 might be the D (6 bases). This CDR3 contains 14 residues. The V and J ends lost 4 bases and 3 bases respectively, with 13 bases between them. Germline V gene lookup returns CDR1 SGHDT and CDR2 YYEEEE. Written as DNA, the CDR3 is TGTGCCAGCAGCCAAGGACAGAAGTACTATGGCTACACCTTC. It translates to CASSQGQKYYGYTF.

The chain combines TRBV24-1 with TRBJ2-1, with 7 bases lining up with TRBD1. Per germline, CDR1 KGHDR and CDR2 SFDVKD. The CDR3 has 16 amino acids. After removal of 3 bases from V and 0 bases from J, the junction contained 4 bases not matched to a gene. In DNA, the CDR3 is TGTGCCACCAGTGATGGACAGGCAAGCTCCTACAATGAGCAGTTCTTC. This encodes CATSDGQASSYNEQFF.

This clone occurred a few times. The chain recombines TRBV30 with TRBJ2-7; the match to TRBD1 covers 8 bases. The CDR3 has 16 residues. V lost 2 bases to trimming and J lost 0 bases; unmatched junction nucleotides: 9. CDR1 is GTSNPN, CDR2 SVGIG, per germline (reference sequence). CDR3 DNA: TGTGCCTGGAGTCGCATCGACAGGGGCCCCTCCTACGAGCAGTACTTC. Its translation is CAWSRIDRGPSYEQYF.

As for this clone: The identical CDR3 is also encoded by other nucleotide sequences in the sample. The gene calls are TRBV18 and TRBJ2-5, with D possibly TRBD2 on 6 matching bases. Germline V gene data show CDR1 as KGHSH and CDR2 as LQKENI. Trimming took off 0 bases at V and 5 bases at J, with 10 bases between the two ends. This CDR3 contains 14 residues. Here the CDR3 DNA reads TGTGCCAGCTCACCACCGGGGGGTTCGGAGACCCAGTACTTC. This gives the protein CASSPPGGSETQYF.

This chain uses TRBV5-6 with TRBJ1-1; TRBD1 agrees at 8 bases. The CDR3 consists of 16 residues. Germline V lookup: CDR1 SGHDT, CDR2 YYEEEE. After removal of 3 bases from V and 4 bases from J, the junction contained 11 bases not matched to a gene. CDR3 nucleotide sequence: TGTGCCAGCAGCTCCGACAGGGGCGCACGGACCACTGAAGCTTTCTTT. The encoded protein is CASSSDRGARTTEAFF.

The chain employs TRBV5-6 and TRBJ2-7, with 12 bases lining up with TRBD2. Losses at the gene ends were 1 base for V and 2 bases for J; bases not matched to a gene: 7. This CDR3 has 17 residues. The germline gives CDR1 SGHDT, CDR2 YYEEEE. The CDR3 bases are TGTGCCAGCAGCTTGATAGTGACTAGCGGGAGAACCTACGAGCAGTACTTC. Amino acid sequence: CASSLIVTSGRTYEQYF.

V usage is TRBV5-1 and J usage is TRBJ1-5, with a weak D call TRBD1 (6 bases). The V end lost 0 bases, the J end lost 4 bases, and 8 bases lay between the germline ends. This CDR3 has 14 residues. Germline V gene data show CDR1 as SGHRS and CDR2 as YFSETQ. The CDR3 DNA sequence: TGCGCCAGCAGCTTGGGGGGGCCAAATCAGCCCCAGCATTTT. Amino acid sequence: CASSLGGPNQPQHF. The full variable domain, in which reference TRBV5-1 and TRBJ1-5 provide the parts outside the CDR3, is KAGVTQTPRYLIKTRGQQVTLSCSPISGHRSVSWYQQTPGQGLQFLFEYFSETQRNKGNFPGRFSGRQFSNSRSEMNVSTLELGDSALYLCASSLGGPNQPQHFGDGTRLSIL.

This rearrangement joins TRBV6-6 to TRBJ1-4; 7 nucleotides match TRBD1. Germline lookup yields CDR1 MNHNY and CDR2 SVGAGI (reference sequence). CDR3 length: 18 residues. J gave up 0 bases and V 5 bases, and 12 bases lay outside the gene matches. In DNA form, the CDR3 reads TGTGCCAGCAGTCCCTATCTAGGGGGCTCTGCAACTAATGAAAAACTGTTTTTT. Translation: CASSPYLGGSATNEKLFF.

In this sample, this clone turned up a few times. This chain joins TRBV5-1 and TRBJ1-2; 8 bases fit TRBD1. V was pared by 0 bases and J by 8 bases, with 9 bases of the junction left unmatched. This CDR3 is 15 amino acids long. Germline-derived CDR1 and CDR2 are SGHRS and YFSETQ. The CDR3: CASSLEAQGAAGYTF. CDR3 nucleotides: TGCGCCAGCAGCTTGGAGGCGCAGGGGGCGGCCGGCTACACCTTC.

The V gene is TRBV11-3, the J gene TRBJ2-1, with D perhaps matching TRBD2 (5 bases). The CDR3 spans 15 residues. Germline V gene data show CDR1 as SGHNT and CDR2 as YENEEA. V gave up 6 bases and J gave up 5 bases, with 17 bases separating them. This CDR3 reads CASSPQGLLNNEQFF. In DNA, the CDR3 is TGTGCCAGCAGTCCCCAAGGACTTTTGAACAATGAGCAGTTCTTC.